Below, one T cell receptor (beta chain) is given with its context. The sample originates from a study of blood T cell repertoires in COVID-19. Across the study: Donors in the United States, Italy and Spain gave samples during acute or convalescent COVID-19. PBMCs, B-cell-depleted T cells, or T cells were the source of the cDNA or gDNA that made up the material.

The length of the CDR3 is 13 residues. The J segment lost 5 bases and the V segment lost 5 bases, leaving 5 bases of the junction unmatched. Original data processing: Reference gene primer amplification gave estimated nucleated cell counts. Clones were sequenced by immunoSEQ multiplex PCR, and TCRdb holds only the in-frame ones, with some missing. That table furnishes V, J and clone size, whereas the DNA furnished D and trimming. This table has roughly 130,000 clones, around 85% appearing once. The receptor comes from a woman in her forties or fifties with acute or convalescent COVID-19. The gene calls are TRBV12-3 or TRBV12-4 and TRBJ1-2; 7 bases match TRBD1. Source material: peripheral blood. The CDR3: CASSRGQNYGYTF. The DNA of the CDR3 is TGTGCCAGCAGTCGGGGACAGAATTATGGCTACACCTTC.